This T cell receptor (beta chain) was identified in a study of blood T cells in healthy people across ages. Study outcomes and limitations: The unknown donor CMV status may have confounded expanded clonotype changes. Among T cells, TCR beta diversity per million cells dropped roughly linearly as age rose. It was found that TCR beta diversity correlated strongly with the percentage of naive T cells. The authors considered diversity estimates from one million T cells to be underestimates.

Trimming cost V 2 bases and J 9 bases, with 11 bases left between them. The CDR3 is 14 amino acids. Germline CDR1 MGHDK, CDR2 SYGVNS. This clonotype was seen more than once but under ten times. The antigen remains unidentified. The use of a sample-barcoded 5' primer and a J-beta primer mix characterized a second PCR of roughly 6 to 11 cycles. Each CDR3 protein is one row after TCRdb ran MiXCR on the 5' RACE reads. Of around 990,000 distinct CDR3 sequences listed, roughly two fifths were seen once; the top ten hold around 12%. This rearrangement joins TRBV25-1 to TRBJ1-6, with TRBD1 as a possible D gene (5 bases). The origin of this receptor is a man younger than 30 in good health. Sequenced sample: blood. CDR3 sequence: CASSERGVRSPLHF. The CDR3 region has the DNA TGTGCCAGCAGTGAACGGGGGGTTCGTTCACCCCTCCACTTT.